The 9 T cell receptor beta chains in this list originate from one sample, sequenced in a study of lymphopenia after photon versus proton radiotherapy. Profiling relied on immunoSEQ multiplex PCR, and the TCRdb table lists in-frame clones only, not all of them. The data hold a few thousand clones, with over 60% observed a single time. Source: peripheral blood, taken from a patient treated with proton-based radiotherapy. Source of these receptors: a man aged 80 or over with esophageal cancer.

This rearrangement joins TRBV12-5 to TRBJ2-7; 9 bases line up with TRBD2. The V gene's germline CDR1 is LGHNT and CDR2 FRNRAP. CDR3 size: 15 residues. The ends lost 0 bases at V and 7 bases at J; junction bases unmatched: 7. CDR3: CASGLVSAGGGEQYF. The CDR3 DNA is TGTGCTAGTGGTTTGGTATCAGCGGGAGGTGGAGAGCAGTACTTC.

V usage is TRBV7-9 and J usage is TRBJ2-1; no firm D call. The CDR3 has 13 residues. Trimming pared 0 bases from V and 5 bases from J, leaving 5 bases between. The germline V gene encodes CDR1 SEHNR and CDR2 FQNEAQ (reference sequence). CDR3 bases: TGTGCCAGCAGCTTAGCATCAAACAATGAGCAGTTCTTC. It codes for CASSLASNNEQFF.

The rearrangement uses TRBV5-8 and TRBJ1-1; D not certain. Germline CDR1 reads SGHTS; CDR2 reads YDEGEE. The V and J ends lost 1 base and 0 bases respectively, with 7 bases between them. The CDR3 is made up of 14 amino acids. The DNA of the CDR3 is TGTGCCAGCAGCTTGCCACGGGTGAACACTGAAGCTTTCTTT. The encoded protein is CASSLPRVNTEAFF.

This chain links TRBV6-5 with TRBJ1-6; D unresolved. The germline V gene encodes CDR1 MNHEY and CDR2 SVGAGI. Trimming took 4 bases from V and 8 from J, leaving 6 bases between them. This CDR3 has 12 amino acids. The CDR3 region has the DNA TGTGCCAGCAGTTCCCCTCATTCACCCCTCCACTTT. Its protein is CASSSPHSPLHF.

This clone was detected only once. The rearrangement joins TRBV6-5 to TRBJ2-1, with D hard to call. Germline CDR1 reads MNHEY; CDR2 reads SVGAGI. V lost 5 bases and J lost 6, with 14 bases in between. The CDR3 length is 14 residues. For the CDR3, the DNA is TGTGCCAGCAGTGATCAATACCCGGGCAATGAGCAGTTCTTC. This gives the protein CASSDQYPGNEQFF.

V gene TRBV27 combines with J gene TRBJ2-3; weak D call: TRBD2 (5 bases). Trimming pared 6 bases from V and 2 bases from J, leaving 18 bases between. From germline, CDR1 is MNHEY and CDR2 SMNVEV (reference sequence). The CDR3 loop spans 16 amino acids. The DNA for the CDR3 is TGTGCCAGCAGCCTTCGGCCGCTAGCTGCCACAGATACGCAGTATTTT. Its translation: CASSLRPLAATDTQYF.

J is TRBJ2-2 and V is TRBV7-3, with 15 bases matching TRBD2. CDR1 is SGHTA and CDR2 is FQGTGA in the germline V gene. The CDR3 length is 18 residues. Trimming took 1 base from V and 3 from J; bases not matched to a gene: 3. This CDR3 is CASSLRGLAGGYTGELFF. The CDR3 DNA is TGTGCCAGCAGCTTAAGGGGACTAGCGGGAGGATACACCGGGGAGCTGTTTTTT.

This clone was detected once. This rearrangement joins TRBV7-9 to TRBJ1-1; D may be TRBD1 (5 bases). Trimming shortened V by 3 bases and J by 3 bases, and 14 bases separated the two germline ends. The CDR3 is 15 residues long. The germline V gene encodes CDR1 SEHNR and CDR2 FQNEAQ (reference sequence). The CDR3 DNA is TGTGCCAGCAGCTTCAACTGGGGCGTAGACACTGAAGCTTTCTTT. Amino acids: CASSFNWGVDTEAFF.

The chain combines TRBV5-1 with TRBJ2-5, with D possibly being TRBD1 (6 bases). This CDR3 contains 13 residues. CDR1 is SGHRS and CDR2 is YFSETQ in the germline V gene. V lost 0 bases and J lost 3, with 6 bases in between. The CDR3: CASSLGTEETQYF. CDR3 in DNA: TGCGCCAGCAGCTTGGGGACAGAAGAGACCCAGTACTTC.